This entry describes one T cell receptor (beta chain). Antigen unknown. The data were obtained in a study of STAT5B mutations in CD4+ large granular lymphocyte leukemia. Study observations and caveats: CD4-sorted patient repertoires seemed more clonal than healthy CD4+ repertoires. Compared with healthy controls (2/35), patient top clones favored TRBV06 (8/27).

In the source study's methods: Productive clonotypes were detectable down to 2.59 x 10-5 frequency. Libraries were prepared by immunoSEQ multiplex PCR; TCRdb keeps only in-frame clonotypes and omits some of them. The D gene and trimming were derived from the DNA, and the V and J assignments and clone size from that table. This repertoire shows 31,000 or so clones, 70% to 90% found once; its top ten account for 0.41%. Controls came from buffy coats of healthy blood donors. V gave up 2 bases and J gave up 4 bases, with 17 bases separating them. The CDR3 length is 17 residues. The V gene's germline CDR1 is SNHLY and CDR2 FYNNEI.

Sequencing input: CD4+ T cells from blood buffy coats. The clonotype originates from a human donor in good health. The chain couples TRBV2 to TRBJ2-2, with a possible D match to TRBD1 (6 bases). The CDR3 region has the DNA TGTGCCAGCAGTGAAAGGCTGACAGGACTCGGCACCGGGGAGCTGTTTTTT. This gives the protein CASSERLTGLGTGELFF.